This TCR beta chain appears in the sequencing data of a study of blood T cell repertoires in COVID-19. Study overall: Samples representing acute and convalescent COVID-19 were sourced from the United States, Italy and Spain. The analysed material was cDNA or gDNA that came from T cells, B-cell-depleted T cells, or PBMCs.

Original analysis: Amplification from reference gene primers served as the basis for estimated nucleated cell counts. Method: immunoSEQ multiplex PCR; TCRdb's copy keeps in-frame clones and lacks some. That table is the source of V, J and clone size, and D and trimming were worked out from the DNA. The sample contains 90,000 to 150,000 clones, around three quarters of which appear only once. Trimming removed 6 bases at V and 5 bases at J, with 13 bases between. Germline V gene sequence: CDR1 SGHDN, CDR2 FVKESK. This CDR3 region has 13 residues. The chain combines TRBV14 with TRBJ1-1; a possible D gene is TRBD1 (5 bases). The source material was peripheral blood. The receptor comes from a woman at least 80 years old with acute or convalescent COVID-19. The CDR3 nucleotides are TGTGCCAGCAGGTGGACGGGGGTTACTGAAGCTTTCTTT. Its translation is CASRWTGVTEAFF.